Each of the 14 T cell receptor beta chains below was sequenced from the same sample in a study of blood T cell repertoires in COVID-19 (dated by TCRdb to 2020 to 2022). Libraries came from the immunoSEQ multiplex PCR assay. TCRdb's version of the immuneACCESS table is confined to in-frame rearrangements and falls short of the full clone set. An unresolved V gene accounts for under half of the shortfall where checked; the remainder is of unknown origin. This sample comprises around 330,000 clones, approximately 90% of them detected only once. The ten largest clonotypes hold 3% to 4% of the sample. The sample comprised peripheral blood. All receptors derive from a woman between 50 and 59 years old with active or convalescent COVID-19.

V gene TRBV27 combines with J gene TRBJ2-7; the D gene is possibly TRBD2 (6 bases). The CDR3 sequence is 14 residues long. Germline CDR1 is MNHEY and CDR2 is SMNVEV (reference sequence). Trimming took 6 bases from V and 2 from J, leaving 14 bases between them. As DNA, the CDR3 is TGTGCCAGCAGCACGACTAGAGTCACCTACGAGCAGTACTTC. Encoded protein: CASSTTRVTYEQYF.

This clone was seen a few times. The chain couples TRBV5-4 to TRBJ1-4; D remains unclear. The germline V gene has CDR1 SGHNT and CDR2 YYREEE (reference sequence). The V and J ends lost 0 bases and 0 bases respectively, with 6 bases between them. CDR3 length: 15 amino acids. The CDR3 reads CASSLDGATNEKLFF. The DNA of the CDR3 is TGTGCCAGCAGCTTGGACGGTGCAACTAATGAAAAACTGTTTTTT. Complete variable domain (other parts from reference TRBV5-4 and TRBJ1-4): ETGVTQSPTHLIKTRGQQVTLRCSSQSGHNTVSWYQQALGQGPQFIFQYYREEENGRGNFPPRFSGLQFPNYSSELNVNALELDDSALYLCASSLDGATNEKLFFGSGTQLSVL.

V gene TRBV6-2 or TRBV6-3 combines with J gene TRBJ2-7; 9 bases are a match to TRBD2. The germline V gene has CDR1 MNHEY and CDR2 SVGEGT. V gave up 8 bases and J gave up 12 bases; unmatched junction bases: 8. The CDR3 has 11 residues. The CDR3 here is CASGLAGEAYF. The CDR3 DNA reads TGTGCCAGCGGTTTAGCGGGAGAGGCGTACTTC.

As DNA, the CDR3 is TGTGCCAGCAGTGAGGGCATGAGCTCCTACAATGAGCAGTTCTTC. As protein: CASSEGMSSYNEQFF. The genes are TRBV2 and TRBJ2-1; D unclear. CDR1 is SNHLY and CDR2 is FYNNEI in the germline V gene. V was cut by 3 bases and J by 0 bases, with 9 bases left in between. The CDR3 covers 15 residues. Drawing the rest from reference TRBV2 and TRBJ2-1, the complete variable domain is EPEVTQTPSHQVTQMGQEVILRCVPISNHLYFYWYRQILGQKVEFLVSFYNNEISEKSEIFDDQFSVERPDGSNFTLKIRSTKLEDSAMYFCASSEGMSSYNEQFFGPGTRLTVL.

The chain couples TRBV10-3 to TRBJ2-1; 7 bases map to TRBD2. This CDR3 comprises 16 residues. V was pared by 4 bases and J by 3 bases, with 9 bases of the junction left unmatched. Per germline, CDR1 ENHRY and CDR2 SYGVKD. The CDR3 protein is CAISVNSGYNYNEQFF. For the CDR3, the DNA is TGTGCCATCAGTGTGAATAGCGGGTACAACTACAATGAGCAGTTCTTC.

V is TRBV12-3 or TRBV12-4 and J is TRBJ1-1; TRBD1 aligns across 7 bases. The V and J ends lost 4 bases and 4 bases, in that order; junction bases with no gene match: 3. The CDR3 is 13 residues long. The CDR3 coding sequence is TGTGCCAGCAGTTGGCAGGGGGGCACTGAAGCTTTCTTT. Amino acids: CASSWQGGTEAFF.

There are a few counts of this clone. The gene calls are TRBV5-1 and TRBJ1-4; no definite D call. The V end was cut by 6 bases, the J end by 3 bases, with 15 bases between. Germline CDR1 and CDR2: SGHRS and YFSETQ. This CDR3 region has 15 residues. The CDR3 spells CASNPDGMANEKLFF. The CDR3 DNA reads TGCGCCAGCAATCCGGACGGGATGGCTAATGAAAAACTGTTTTTT.

The genes are TRBV7-2 and TRBJ2-7; D is unresolved. CDR3 length: 13 residues. The germline CDR1 and CDR2 sequences are SGHTA and FQGNSA. Trimming took off 1 base at V and 6 bases at J, with 10 bases between the two ends. The CDR3 region is CASSLDSAGEQYF. The CDR3 DNA is TGTGCCAGCAGCTTAGACTCCGCCGGCGAGCAGTACTTC.

The rearrangement links TRBV9 to TRBJ2-3; 13 bases line up with TRBD2. Looked up from germline, CDR1 is SGDLS and CDR2 is YYNGEE. The ends lost 4 bases at V and 1 base at J; junction bases unmatched: 3. There are 16 residues in the CDR3. The CDR3: CASSLTSGGGTDTQYF. As DNA, the CDR3 is TGTGCCAGCAGCCTCACTAGCGGGGGGGGCACAGATACGCAGTATTTT.

The rearrangement joins TRBV6-2 or TRBV6-3 to TRBJ2-2; TRBD1 matches at 7 bases. Trimming removed 2 bases from V and 4 bases from J; junction bases left unmatched: 7. CDR3 length: 16 residues. CDR1 is MNHEY and CDR2 is SVGEGT in the germline V gene. The CDR3, as DNA: TGTGCCAGCAGTTACGCTAGAGGGGGCGGCACCGGGGAGCTGTTTTTT. It codes for CASSYARGGGTGELFF.

This chain connects TRBV30 to TRBJ1-2, with 11 positions matching TRBD1. Germline-derived CDR1 and CDR2 are GTSNPN and SVGIG (reference sequence). With V trimmed by 2 bases and J by 5 bases, 7 bases remained unmatched. The CDR3 sequence is 15 residues long. CDR3 DNA sequence: TGTGCCTGGAGTTTGGGACAGGGGGTAATATATGGCTACACCTTC. This codes for CAWSLGQGVIYGYTF.

The chain carries TRBV2 and TRBJ1-1; 7 bases are a match to TRBD1. The CDR3 has 15 amino acids. Losses at the gene ends were 6 bases for V and 8 bases for J; bases not matched to a gene: 15. Germline loops: CDR1 SNHLY, CDR2 FYNNEI. Written as DNA, the CDR3 is TGTGCCAGCAGGGCCCGCTTTGGGACAGCTTCCGAAGCTTTCTTT. It is translated as CASRARFGTASEAFF.

A single count supports this clone. V gene TRBV6-4 combines with J gene TRBJ1-5; 8 nucleotides match TRBD1. Trimming cost V 1 base and J 2 bases; bases outside gene matches: 7. In germline, CDR1 is MRHNA, CDR2 SNTAGT. The CDR3 spans 17 residues. The CDR3 loop is CASSDFWDRMGNQPQHF. Written as DNA, the CDR3 is TGTGCCAGCAGTGACTTCTGGGACAGGATGGGCAATCAGCCCCAGCATTTT.

This rearrangement joins TRBV7-2 to TRBJ1-1; 9 bases line up with TRBD1. The V and J ends lost 2 bases and 4 bases, in that order; junction bases with no gene match: 11. CDR3 length: 17 amino acids. Germline assignment: CDR1 SGHTA and CDR2 FQGNSA. The CDR3, as DNA: TGTGCCAGCAGCTTAACGGGACAGGGCCTACGCGTCACTGAAGCTTTCTTT. Translating it yields CASSLTGQGLRVTEAFF. Full variable domain (remainder filled in from reference TRBV7-2 and TRBJ1-1): GAGVSQSPSNKVTEKGKDVELRCDPISGHTALYWYRQSLGQGLEFLIYFQGNSAPDKSGLPSDRFSAERTGGSVSTLTIQRTQQEDSAVYLCASSLTGQGLRVTEAFFGQGTRLTVV.